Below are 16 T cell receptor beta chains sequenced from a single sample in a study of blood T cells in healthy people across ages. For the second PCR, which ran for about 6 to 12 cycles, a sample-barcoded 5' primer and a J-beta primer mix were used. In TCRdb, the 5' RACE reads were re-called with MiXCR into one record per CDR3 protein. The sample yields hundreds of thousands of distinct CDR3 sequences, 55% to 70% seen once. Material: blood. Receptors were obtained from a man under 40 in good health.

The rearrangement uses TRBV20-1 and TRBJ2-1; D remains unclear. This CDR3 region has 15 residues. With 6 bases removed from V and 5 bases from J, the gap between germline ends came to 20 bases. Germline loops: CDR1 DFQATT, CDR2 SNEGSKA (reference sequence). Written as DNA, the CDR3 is TGCAGTGCAGCCCCCGTAACGTGGGTCCACAATGAGCAGTTCTTC. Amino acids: CSAAPVTWVHNEQFF.

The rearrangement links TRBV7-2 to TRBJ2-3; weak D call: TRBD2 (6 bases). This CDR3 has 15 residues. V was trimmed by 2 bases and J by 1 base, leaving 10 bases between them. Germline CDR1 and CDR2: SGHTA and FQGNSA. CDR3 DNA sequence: TGTGCCAGCAGCTTACAAAGCGGGCGCACAGATACGCAGTATTTT. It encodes CASSLQSGRTDTQYF.

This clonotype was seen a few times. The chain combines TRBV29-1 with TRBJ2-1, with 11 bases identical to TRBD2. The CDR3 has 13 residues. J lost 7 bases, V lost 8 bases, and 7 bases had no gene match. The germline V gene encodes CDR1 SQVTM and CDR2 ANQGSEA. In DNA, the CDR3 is TGCAGCCTTAGCGGGAGGGCCTCAAATGAGCAGTTCTTC. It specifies CSLSGRASNEQFF.

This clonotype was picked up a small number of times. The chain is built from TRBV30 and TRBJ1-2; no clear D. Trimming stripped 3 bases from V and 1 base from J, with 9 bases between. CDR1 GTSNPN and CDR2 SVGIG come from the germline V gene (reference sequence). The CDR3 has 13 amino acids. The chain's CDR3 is CAWRRAYNYGYTF. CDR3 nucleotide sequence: TGTGCCTGGAGAAGGGCCTATAACTATGGCTACACCTTC.

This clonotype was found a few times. The CDR3 loop reads CASSYGLDSYEQYF. DNA for the CDR3: TGTGCCAGCAGCTACGGACTAGACTCCTACGAGCAGTACTTC. V is TRBV5-6 and J is TRBJ2-7; 7 nucleotides align to TRBD2. The V gene end was trimmed by 3 bases and the J gene end by 0 bases; junction bases not matched to a gene: 3. Germline V gene sequence: CDR1 SGHDT, CDR2 YYEEEE. The CDR3 runs to 14 residues. Full variable domain (remainder filled in from reference TRBV5-6 and TRBJ2-7): DAGVTQSPTHLIKTRGQQVTLRCSPKSGHDTVSWYQQALGQGPQFIFQYYEEEERQRGNFPDRFSGHQFPNYSSELNVNALLLGDSALYLCASSYGLDSYEQYFGPGTRLTVT.

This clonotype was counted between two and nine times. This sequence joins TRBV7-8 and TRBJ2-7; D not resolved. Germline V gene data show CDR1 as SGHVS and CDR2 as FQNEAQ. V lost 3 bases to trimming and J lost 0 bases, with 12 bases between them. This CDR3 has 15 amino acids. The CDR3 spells CASSFRPDNSYEQYF. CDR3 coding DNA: TGTGCCAGCAGCTTTCGGCCAGACAACTCCTACGAGCAGTACTTC.

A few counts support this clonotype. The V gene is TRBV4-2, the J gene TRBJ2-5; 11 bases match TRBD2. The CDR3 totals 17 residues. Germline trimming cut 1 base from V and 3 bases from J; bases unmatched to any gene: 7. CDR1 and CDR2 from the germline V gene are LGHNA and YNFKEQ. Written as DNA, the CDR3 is TGTGCCAGCAGCCAAGCCTTAGCGGGAGGGGGCGAAGAGACCCAGTACTTC. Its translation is CASSQALAGGGEETQYF.

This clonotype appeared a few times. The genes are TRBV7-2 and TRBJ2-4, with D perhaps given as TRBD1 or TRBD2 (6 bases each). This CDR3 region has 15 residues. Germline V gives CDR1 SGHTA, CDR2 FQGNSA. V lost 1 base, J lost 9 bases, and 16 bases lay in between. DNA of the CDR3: TGTGCCAGCAGCTTAGGGGGGGCGTACCTAGGCATTCAGTACTTC. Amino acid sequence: CASSLGGAYLGIQYF.

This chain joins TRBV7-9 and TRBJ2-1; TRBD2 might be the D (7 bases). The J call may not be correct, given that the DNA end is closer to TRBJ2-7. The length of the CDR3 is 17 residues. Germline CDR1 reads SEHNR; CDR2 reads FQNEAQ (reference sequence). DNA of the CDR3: TGTGCCAGCAGCTTAGACCTAGGGGGGGAAGGGGCCTACGAGCAGTACTTC. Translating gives CASSLDLGGEGAYEQYF.

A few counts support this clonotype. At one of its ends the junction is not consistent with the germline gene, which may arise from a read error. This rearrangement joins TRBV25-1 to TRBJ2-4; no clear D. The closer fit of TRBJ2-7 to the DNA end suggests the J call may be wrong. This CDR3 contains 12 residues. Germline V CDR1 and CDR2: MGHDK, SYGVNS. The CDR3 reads CASSPTSNEQYF. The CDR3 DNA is TGTGCCAGCTCACCAACCTCCAACGAGCAGTACTTC.

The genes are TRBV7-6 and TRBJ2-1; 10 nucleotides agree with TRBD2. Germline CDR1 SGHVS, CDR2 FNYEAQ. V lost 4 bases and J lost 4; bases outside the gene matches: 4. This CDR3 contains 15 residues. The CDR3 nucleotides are TGTGCCAGCAGCTACGTGGGACTAGCGTACAATGAGCAGTTCTTC. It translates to CASSYVGLAYNEQFF.

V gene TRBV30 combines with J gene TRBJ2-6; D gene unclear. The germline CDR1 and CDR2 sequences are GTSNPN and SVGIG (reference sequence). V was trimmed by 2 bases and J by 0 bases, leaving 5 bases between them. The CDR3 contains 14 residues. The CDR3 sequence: CAWSRASGANVLTF. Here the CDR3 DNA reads TGTGCCTGGAGTCGGGCCTCTGGGGCCAACGTCCTGACTTTC.

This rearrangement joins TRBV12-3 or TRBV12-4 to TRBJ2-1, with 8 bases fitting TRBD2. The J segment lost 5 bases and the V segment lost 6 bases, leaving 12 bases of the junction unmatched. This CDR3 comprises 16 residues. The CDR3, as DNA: TGTGCCAGCAGACCGACTGAGGGACTAGGAGACAATGAGCAGTTCTTC. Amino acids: CASRPTEGLGDNEQFF.

In DNA, the CDR3 is TGTGCCAGCAGCCCTTCCTTAGCGGGAGCGATTGATACGCAGTATTTT. Its protein is CASSPSLAGAIDTQYF. The chain employs TRBV6-5 and TRBJ2-3; 9 positions match TRBD2. Per germline, CDR1 MNHEY and CDR2 SVGAGI. This CDR3 is built from 16 residues. The V gene end was trimmed by 6 bases and the J gene end by 6 bases; junction bases not matched to a gene: 13.

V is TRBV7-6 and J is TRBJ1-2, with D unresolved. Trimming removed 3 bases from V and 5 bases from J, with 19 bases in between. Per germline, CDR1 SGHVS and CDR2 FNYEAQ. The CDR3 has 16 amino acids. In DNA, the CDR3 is TGTGCCAGCAGCTTTGATGGCAGTCACCCTGAATATGGCTACACCTTC. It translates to CASSFDGSHPEYGYTF. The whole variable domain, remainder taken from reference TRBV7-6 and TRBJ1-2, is GAGVSQSPRYKVTKRGQDVALRCDPISGHVSLYWYRQALGQGPEFLTYFNYEAQQDKSGLPNDRFSAERPEGSISTLTIQRTEQRDSAMYRCASSFDGSHPEYGYTFGSGTRLTVV.

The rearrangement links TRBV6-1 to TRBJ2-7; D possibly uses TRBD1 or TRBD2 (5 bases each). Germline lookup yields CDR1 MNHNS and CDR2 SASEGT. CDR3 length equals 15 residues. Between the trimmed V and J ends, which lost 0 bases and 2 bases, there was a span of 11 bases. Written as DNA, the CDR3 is TGTGCCAGCAGTGAAGCGTCGGGGCGCACCTACGAGCAGTACTTC. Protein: CASSEASGRTYEQYF.